This T cell receptor (beta chain) was found in a study of shared clonotypes between healthy human individuals. For the study at large: The donor pool was made up of a couple of women and three men aged 18 to 49. Donors had three CD4 naive, three CD4 memory, two CD8 naive and one CD8 memory plate apiece. Study-wide results and caveats: Rarefaction analysis demonstrated incomplete sorted-subset sequencing notwithstanding large depth.

Germline V gene sequence: CDR1 SEHNR, CDR2 FQNEAQ (reference sequence). Deletions cut 5 bases from V and 3 bases from J, with 20 bases between. The CDR3 is 16 amino acids. The repertoire was sequenced with immunoSEQ multiplex PCR; TCRdb's copy has only in-frame clones and lacks some. The sample lists about 2,100,000 clones; 90% to 95% were seen once. A remark on this clone: Its target is not known.

Selected positively for CCR7 and CD45RO-negative, naive CD8 cells excluded terminally differentiated effector memory CD45RA+ cells. Only Caucasian adults living in Nashville, Tennessee made up the donor group. Sequencing input: naive CD8+ T cells from PBMCs. The TCR comes from a man aged 18 to 35 in good health. Some clones in this sample may be carry-over from other donors' samples. The chain couples TRBV7-9 to TRBJ2-7; a weak D match, TRBD1 (6 bases). CDR3 coding DNA: TGTGCCAGCAGCCTTCAACAGGGAAGCCTTAGCTACGAGCAGTACTTC. It is translated as CASSLQQGSLSYEQYF.